The source of this T cell receptor (beta chain) is a study of Graves' ophthalmopathy and Graves' hyperthyroidism. The diagnostic workup employed clinical symptoms, serum thyroxine, TRAb, thyroid ultrasound and orbital computed tomography. RNA transcripts yielded amplified TCR beta CDR3 regions. Amplification began with first-round RT-PCR using HTBI primers, then second-round multiplex PCR was performed. TCRdb re-analysed the multiplex PCR reads in MiXCR, keeping a single row per CDR3 protein. The sample lists roughly 300,000 distinct CDR3 sequences, 15% to 20% occurring once. The germline V gene encodes CDR1 ENHRY and CDR2 SYGVKD. V was pared by 5 bases and J by 7 bases, with 8 bases of the junction left unmatched. This CDR3 has 14 residues. This clonotype showed up many times.

The chain joins TRBV10-3 to TRBJ1-2; TRBD1 matches 9 bases. This TCR derives from an adult man with Graves' ophthalmopathy. The specimen sequenced was peripheral blood. CDR3 residues: CAISPGQGVGGYTF. The DNA of the CDR3 is TGTGCCATCAGTCCGGGACAGGGTGTAGGTGGCTACACCTTC.